This T cell receptor beta chain was obtained from a study of T cell clonotyping in hematopoietic cell transplantation. About the study: Recipient samples before transplant were obtained post-cytoreduction.

Looked up from germline, CDR1 is SGDLS and CDR2 is YYNGEE. With 3 bases clipped from V and 1 base from J, the junction kept 2 bases outside the gene matches. CDR3 length: 15 amino acids. The assay was immunoSEQ multiplex PCR, and TCRdb's table has in-frame clones only and misses some. The sample carries roughly 50,000 clones, around 84% recorded once. Described time point: recipient sample about 28 days before transplant, after cytoreduction. Recipients were bled about 28 days pretransplant and at posttransplant days 30, 100, 180. The rearrangement joins TRBV9 to TRBJ2-2, with TRBD1 identical over 8 bases. Sequences were derived from peripheral blood mononuclear cells, sampled before stem cell transplant. The TCR was taken from a man aged 55 to 70 with biphenotypic leukemia. Some clones in this sample may be carry-over from other donors' samples. CDR3 in DNA: TGTGCCAGCAGCGCGGGACAGGAGAACACCGGGGAGCTGTTTTTT. This sequence encodes CASSAGQENTGELFF.